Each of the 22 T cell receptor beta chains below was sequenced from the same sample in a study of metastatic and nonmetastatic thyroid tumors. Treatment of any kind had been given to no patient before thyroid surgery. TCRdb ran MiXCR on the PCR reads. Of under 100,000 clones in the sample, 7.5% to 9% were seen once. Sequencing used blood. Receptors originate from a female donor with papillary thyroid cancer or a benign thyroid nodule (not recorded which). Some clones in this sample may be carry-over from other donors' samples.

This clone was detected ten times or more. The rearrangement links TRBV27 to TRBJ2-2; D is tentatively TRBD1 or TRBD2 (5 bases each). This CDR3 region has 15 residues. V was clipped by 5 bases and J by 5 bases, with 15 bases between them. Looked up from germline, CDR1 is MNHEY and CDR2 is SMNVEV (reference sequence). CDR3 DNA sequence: TGTGCCAGCAGTAGCAGAGGGACGGGAACCGGGGAGCTGTTTTTT. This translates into CASSSRGTGTGELFF.

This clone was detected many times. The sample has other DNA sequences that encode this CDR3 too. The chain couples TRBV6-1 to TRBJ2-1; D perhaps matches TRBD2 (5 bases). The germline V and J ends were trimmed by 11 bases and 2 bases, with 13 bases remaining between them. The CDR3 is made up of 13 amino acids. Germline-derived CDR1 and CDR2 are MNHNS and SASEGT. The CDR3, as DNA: TGTGCCGGGCAATGGGGAGCCTACAATGAGCAGTTCTTC. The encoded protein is CAGQWGAYNEQFF.

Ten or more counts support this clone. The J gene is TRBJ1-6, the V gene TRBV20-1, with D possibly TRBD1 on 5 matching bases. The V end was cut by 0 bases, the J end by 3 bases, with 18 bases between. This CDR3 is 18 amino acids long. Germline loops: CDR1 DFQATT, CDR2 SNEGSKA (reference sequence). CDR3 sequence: CSARDVRGSEVYNSPLHF. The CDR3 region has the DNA TGCAGTGCTAGAGATGTTCGGGGGAGTGAGGTCTATAATTCACCCCTCCACTTT.

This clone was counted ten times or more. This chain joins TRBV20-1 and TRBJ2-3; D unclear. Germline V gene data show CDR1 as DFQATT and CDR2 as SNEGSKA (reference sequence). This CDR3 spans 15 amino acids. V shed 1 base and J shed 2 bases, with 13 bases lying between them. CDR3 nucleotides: TGCAGTGCTAGAGGCCCGCTACAGAACACAGATACGCAGTATTTT. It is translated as CSARGPLQNTDTQYF.

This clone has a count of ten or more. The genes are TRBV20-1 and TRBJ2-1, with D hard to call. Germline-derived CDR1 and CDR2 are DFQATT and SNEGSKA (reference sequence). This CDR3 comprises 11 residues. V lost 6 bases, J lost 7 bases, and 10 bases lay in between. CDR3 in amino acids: CSALPRNEQFF. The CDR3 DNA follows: TGCAGTGCCCTACCCCGGAATGAGCAGTTCTTC.

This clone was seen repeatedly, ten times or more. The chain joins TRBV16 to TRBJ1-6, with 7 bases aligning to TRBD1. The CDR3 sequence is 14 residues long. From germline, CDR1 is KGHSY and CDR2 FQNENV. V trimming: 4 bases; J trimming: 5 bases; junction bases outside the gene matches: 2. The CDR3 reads CASSRDRDNSPLHF. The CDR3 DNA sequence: TGTGCCAGCAGCCGCGACAGGGATAATTCACCCCTCCACTTT.

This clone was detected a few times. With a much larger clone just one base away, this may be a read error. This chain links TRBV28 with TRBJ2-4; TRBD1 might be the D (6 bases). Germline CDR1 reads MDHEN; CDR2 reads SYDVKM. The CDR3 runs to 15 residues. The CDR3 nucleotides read TGTGCCAGCAGTCCAGGGGCGTTAGCCAAAAGCATTCAGTACTTC. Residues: CASSPGALAKSIQYF.

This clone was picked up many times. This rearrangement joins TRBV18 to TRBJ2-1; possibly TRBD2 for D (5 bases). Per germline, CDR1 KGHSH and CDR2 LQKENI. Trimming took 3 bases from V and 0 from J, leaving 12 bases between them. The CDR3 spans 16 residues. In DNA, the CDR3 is TGTGCCAGCTCACCCCGGGGAGAGACCTCCTACAATGAGCAGTTCTTC. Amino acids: CASSPRGETSYNEQFF.

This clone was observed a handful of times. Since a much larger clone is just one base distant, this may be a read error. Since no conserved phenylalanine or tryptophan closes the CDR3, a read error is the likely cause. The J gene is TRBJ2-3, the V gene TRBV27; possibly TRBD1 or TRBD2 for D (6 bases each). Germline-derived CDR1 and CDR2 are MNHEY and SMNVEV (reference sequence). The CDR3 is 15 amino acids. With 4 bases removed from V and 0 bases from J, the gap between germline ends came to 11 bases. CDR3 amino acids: CASSSGGWSTDTQYV. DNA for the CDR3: TGTGCCAGCAGTTCCGGGGGCTGGAGCACAGATACGCAGTATGTT.

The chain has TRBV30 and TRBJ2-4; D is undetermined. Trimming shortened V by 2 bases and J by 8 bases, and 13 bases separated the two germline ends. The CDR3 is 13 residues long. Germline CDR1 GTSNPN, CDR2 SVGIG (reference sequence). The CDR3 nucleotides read TGTGCCTGGAGTATCCAGCGTGCGGACATTCAGTACTTC. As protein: CAWSIQRADIQYF. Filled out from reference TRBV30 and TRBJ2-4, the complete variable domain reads SQTIHQWPATLVQPVGSPLSLECTVEGTSNPNLYWYRQAAGRGLQLLFYSVGIGQISSEVPQNLSASRPQDRQFILSSKKLLLSDSGFYLCAWSIQRADIQYFGAGTRLSVL.

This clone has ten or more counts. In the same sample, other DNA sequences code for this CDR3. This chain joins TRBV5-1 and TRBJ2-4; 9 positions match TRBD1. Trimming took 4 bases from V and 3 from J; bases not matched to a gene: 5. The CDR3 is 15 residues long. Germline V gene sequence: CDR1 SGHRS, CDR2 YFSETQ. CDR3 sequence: CASSPGTGFKNIQYF. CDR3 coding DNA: TGCGCCAGCAGCCCAGGGACAGGGTTCAAAAACATTCAGTACTTC.

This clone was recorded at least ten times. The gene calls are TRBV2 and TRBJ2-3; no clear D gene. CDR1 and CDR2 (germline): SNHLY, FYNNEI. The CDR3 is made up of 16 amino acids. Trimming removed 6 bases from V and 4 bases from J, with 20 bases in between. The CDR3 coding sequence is TGTGCCAGCAGCGACCCGGCAATAATTCCCGCAGATACGCAGTATTTT. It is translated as CASSDPAIIPADTQYF.

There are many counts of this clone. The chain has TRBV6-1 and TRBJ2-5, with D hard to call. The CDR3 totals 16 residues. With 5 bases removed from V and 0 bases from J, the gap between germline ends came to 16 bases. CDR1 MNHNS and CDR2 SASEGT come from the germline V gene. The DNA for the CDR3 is TGTGCCAGCAGTCAATCGTATCGAAGTAACCAAGAGACCCAGTACTTC. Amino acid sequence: CASSQSYRSNQETQYF.

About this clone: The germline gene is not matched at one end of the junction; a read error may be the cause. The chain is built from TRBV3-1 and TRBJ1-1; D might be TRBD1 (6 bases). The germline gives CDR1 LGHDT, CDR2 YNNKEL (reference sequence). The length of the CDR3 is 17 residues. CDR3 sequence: CTSSQDIGGQMNTEAFF. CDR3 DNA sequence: TGTACCAGCAGCCAAGATATTGGGGGGCAAATGAACACTGAAGCTTTCTTT.

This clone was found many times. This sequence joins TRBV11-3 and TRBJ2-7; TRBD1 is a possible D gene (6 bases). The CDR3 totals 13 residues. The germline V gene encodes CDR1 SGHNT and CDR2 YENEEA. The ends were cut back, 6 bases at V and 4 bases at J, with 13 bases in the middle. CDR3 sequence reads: CASSRRGSYEQYF. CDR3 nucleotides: TGTGCCAGCAGTCGCAGGGGATCTTACGAGCAGTACTTC.

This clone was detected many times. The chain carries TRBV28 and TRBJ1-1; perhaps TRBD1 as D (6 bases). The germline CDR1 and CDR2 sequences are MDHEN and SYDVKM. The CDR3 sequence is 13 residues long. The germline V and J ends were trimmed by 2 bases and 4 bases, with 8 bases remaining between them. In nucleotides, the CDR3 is TGTGCCAGCAGTTTACCCAGGGGCACTGAAGCTTTCTTT. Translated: CASSLPRGTEAFF.

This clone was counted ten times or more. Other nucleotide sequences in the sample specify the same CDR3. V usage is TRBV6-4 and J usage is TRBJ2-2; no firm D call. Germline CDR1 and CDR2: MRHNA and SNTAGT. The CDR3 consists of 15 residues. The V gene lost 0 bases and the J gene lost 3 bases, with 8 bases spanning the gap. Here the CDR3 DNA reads TGTGCCAGCAGTGACTCCCGCGAAGACACCGGGGAGCTGTTTTTT. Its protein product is CASSDSREDTGELFF.

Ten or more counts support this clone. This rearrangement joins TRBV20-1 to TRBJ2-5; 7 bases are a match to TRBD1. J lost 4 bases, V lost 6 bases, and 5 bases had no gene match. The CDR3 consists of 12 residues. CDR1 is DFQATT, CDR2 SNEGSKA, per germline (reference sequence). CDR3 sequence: CSAQDRAETQYF. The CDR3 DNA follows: TGCAGTGCCCAAGACAGGGCAGAGACCCAGTACTTC.

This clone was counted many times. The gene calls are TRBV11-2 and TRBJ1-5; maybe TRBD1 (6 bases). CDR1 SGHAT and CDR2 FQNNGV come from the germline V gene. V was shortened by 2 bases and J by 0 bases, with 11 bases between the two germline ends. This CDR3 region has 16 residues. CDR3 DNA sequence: TGTGCCAGCAGCTTACCACAGGGTTATAGCAATCAGCCCCAGCATTTT. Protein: CASSLPQGYSNQPQHF.

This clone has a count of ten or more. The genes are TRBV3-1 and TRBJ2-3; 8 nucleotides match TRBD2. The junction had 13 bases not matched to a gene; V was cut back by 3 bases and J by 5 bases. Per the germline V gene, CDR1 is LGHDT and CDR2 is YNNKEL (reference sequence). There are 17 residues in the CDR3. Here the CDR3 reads CASSHDPAGAGGDTQYF. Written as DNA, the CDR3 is TGTGCCAGCAGCCACGATCCAGCGGGGGCTGGGGGAGATACGCAGTATTTT.

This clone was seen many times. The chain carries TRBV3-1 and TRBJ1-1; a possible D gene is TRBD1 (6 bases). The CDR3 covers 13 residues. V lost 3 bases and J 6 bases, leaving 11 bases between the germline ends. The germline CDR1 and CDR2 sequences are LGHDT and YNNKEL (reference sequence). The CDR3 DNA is TGTGCCAGCAGCCATGGGACATCCTCTGAAGCTTTCTTT. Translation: CASSHGTSSEAFF.

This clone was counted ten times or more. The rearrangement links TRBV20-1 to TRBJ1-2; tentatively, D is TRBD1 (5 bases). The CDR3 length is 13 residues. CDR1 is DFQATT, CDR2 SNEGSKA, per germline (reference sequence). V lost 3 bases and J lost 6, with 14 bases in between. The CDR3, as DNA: TGCAGTGCTAGTCTCAGGGACGGGCATGGCTACACCTTC. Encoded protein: CSASLRDGHGYTF.